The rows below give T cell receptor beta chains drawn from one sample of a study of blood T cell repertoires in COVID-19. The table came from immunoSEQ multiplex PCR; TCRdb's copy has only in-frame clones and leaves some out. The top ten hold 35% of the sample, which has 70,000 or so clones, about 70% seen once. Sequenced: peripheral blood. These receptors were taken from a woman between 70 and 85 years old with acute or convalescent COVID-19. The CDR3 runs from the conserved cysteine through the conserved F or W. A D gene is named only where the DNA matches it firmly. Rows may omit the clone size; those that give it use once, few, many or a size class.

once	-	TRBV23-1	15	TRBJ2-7	TGCGCCAGCAGTCAATGGGGGCAGCAAAAGTACGAGCAGTACTTC	CASSQWGQQKYEQYF
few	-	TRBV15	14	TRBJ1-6	TGTGCCACCAGCAGAGGAAGGGGTGATTCACCCCTCCACTTT	CATSRGRGDSPLHF
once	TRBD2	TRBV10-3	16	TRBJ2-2	TGTGCCATCAGAGGACTAGCGGGAGGGCCGAGCGGGGAGCTGTTTTTT	CAIRGLAGGPSGELFF
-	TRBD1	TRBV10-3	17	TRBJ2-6	TGTGCCATCAGTGATATGACAGGGCGCGCGGGGGCCAACGTCCTGACTTTC	CAISDMTGRAGANVLTF
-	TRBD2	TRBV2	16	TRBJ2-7	TGTGCCACCTCCTGGGTTCGACTAGCGGGGACCTACGAGCAGTACTTC	CATSWVRLAGTYEQYF
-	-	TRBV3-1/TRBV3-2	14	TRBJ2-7	TGTGCCAGCAGCCCCCGTGGCAGGGCCTACGAGCAGTACTTC	CASSPRGRAYEQYF
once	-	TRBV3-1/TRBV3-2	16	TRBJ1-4	TGTGCCAGCAGCCTCGGACAGAGTGCAACTAATGAAAAACTGTTTTTT	CASSLGQSATNEKLFF
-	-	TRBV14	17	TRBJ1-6	TGTGCCAGCAGTCTCTACGGGGGGGATATGTATAATTCACCCCTCCACTTT	CASSLYGGDMYNSPLHF
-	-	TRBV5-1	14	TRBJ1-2	TGCGCCAGCAGCTTGGAGCCGGGGTCGGAGGGCTACACCTTC	CASSLEPGSEGYTF
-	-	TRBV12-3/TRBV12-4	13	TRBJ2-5	TGTGCCAGCAGTTTATCCGTTGAAGAGACCCAGTACTTC	CASSLSVEETQYF
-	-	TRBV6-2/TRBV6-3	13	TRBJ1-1	TGTGCCAGCAGTTACTTATGGAACACTGAAGCTTTCTTT	CASSYLWNTEAFF